The 16 T cell receptor beta chains below were found in one sample sequenced in a study of glioma-infiltrating T cells. TCR alpha and beta CDR3 regions were amplified from RNA using iRepertoire nested multiplex PCR. TCRdb recomputed calls from the multiplex PCR reads with MiXCR, one row per CDR3 protein. The sample contains 300,000 to 450,000 distinct CDR3 sequences, roughly two fifths of which appear only once. Sequencing input: glioma tissue, nonneoplastic brain tissue, or PBMCs (not recorded which). These receptors were obtained from a human donor with low-grade glioma or glioblastoma, undergoing nonglioma brain surgery, or in good health (not recorded which).

This clonotype occurred a few times. The CDR3 sequence is CASSPGQGASKETQYF. DNA for the CDR3: TGTGCCAGCAGCCCAGGACAGGGGGCGTCGAAAGAGACCCAGTACTTC. V is TRBV7-2 and J is TRBJ2-5, with 11 bases identical to TRBD1. The CDR3 loop spans 16 amino acids. Losses at the gene ends were 5 bases for V and 3 bases for J; bases not matched to a gene: 8. Germline assignment: CDR1 SGHTA and CDR2 FQGNSA.

Comment on this clonotype: This may be a read error, as it is one base from a much larger clone. V and J are TRBV27 and TRBJ1-1; D uncertain. The V gene's germline CDR1 is MNHEY and CDR2 SMNVEV (reference sequence). The CDR3 is made up of 13 amino acids. The DNA for the CDR3 is TGTGCCAGCAGTTTATATCCCGACGGCGAAGTTTTCTTT. It codes for CASSLYPDGEVFF.

A note on this clonotype: A much more abundant neighbour one base away suggests this may be a read error. The chain links TRBV6-1 to TRBJ1-2; D uncertain. This CDR3 has 12 residues. Per the germline V gene, CDR1 is MNHNS and CDR2 is SASEGT. CDR3 nucleotide sequence: TGTGCCAGCAGCCAGTCCCCCTATGGCTACAACTTC. Its translation is CASSQSPYGYNF.

In regard to this clonotype: A much larger clonotype is one base distant, so this may be a read error. V usage is TRBV20-1 and J usage is TRBJ2-4, with D possibly being TRBD2 (5 bases). The CDR3 consists of 16 residues. Trimming cost V 0 bases and J 3 bases, with 15 bases left between them. Germline values: CDR1 DFQATT, CDR2 SNEGSKA (reference sequence). CDR3 sequence reads: CSARDPSRGNKNIQYF. The CDR3 DNA reads as TGCAGTGCTAGAGATCCCTCCCGGGGAAACAAAAACATTCAGTACTTC.

V gene TRBV5-1 combines with J gene TRBJ2-1, with TRBD1 identical over 7 bases. V was pared by 4 bases and J by 5 bases, with 6 bases of the junction left unmatched. CDR3 length: 14 amino acids. Germline V lookup: CDR1 SGHRS, CDR2 YFSETQ. This chain's CDR3 is CASSTTGQDNEQFF. The DNA for the CDR3 is TGCGCCAGCAGCACGACCGGACAGGACAATGAGCAGTTCTTC. The full variable domain, rest sourced from reference TRBV5-1 and TRBJ2-1, is KAGVTQTPRYLIKTRGQQVTLSCSPISGHRSVSWYQQTPGQGLQFLFEYFSETQRNKGNFPGRFSGRQFSNSRSEMNVSTLELGDSALYLCASSTTGQDNEQFFGPGTRLTVL.

The DNA for the CDR3 is TGTGCCAGCAGCTTAGATGGCGGTAGCGGTGGAGATACGCAGTATTTT. The encoded protein is CASSLDGGSGGDTQYF. The rearrangement joins TRBV7-9 to TRBJ2-3, with a tentative D call TRBD2 (6 bases). CDR1 is SEHNR, CDR2 FQNEAQ, per germline (reference sequence). V lost 1 base and J lost 5, with 16 bases in between. The CDR3 is 16 residues long.

The CDR3: CASSYRGGWGDTQYF. The DNA of the CDR3 is TGTGCCAGCAGCTACAGGGGGGGCTGGGGAGATACGCAGTATTTT. The J gene is TRBJ2-3, the V gene TRBV11-2, with D maybe TRBD1 (8 bases). CDR1 and CDR2 (germline): SGHAT, FQNNGV. Trimming removed 4 bases from V and 5 bases from J, with 16 bases in between. This CDR3 contains 15 residues.

The sample holds many counts of this clonotype. The chain recombines TRBV20-1 with TRBJ1-5; D remains ambiguous. This CDR3 comprises 13 residues. The germline V gene has CDR1 DFQATT and CDR2 SNEGSKA (reference sequence). V lost 3 bases, J lost 3 bases, and 9 bases lay in between. CDR3 nucleotide sequence: TGCAGTGCTAGTGAGGAACCCAATCAGCCCCAGCATTTT. The encoded protein is CSASEEPNQPQHF.

This clonotype was counted a few times. This chain links TRBV20-1 with TRBJ1-1; possible D gene TRBD1, 5 bases. The CDR3 sequence is 13 residues long. Trimming pared 0 bases from V and 3 bases from J, leaving 8 bases between. CDR1 is DFQATT and CDR2 is SNEGSKA in the germline V gene (reference sequence). CDR3 in amino acids: CSAREGGDTEAFF. The CDR3 region has the DNA TGCAGTGCTAGAGAGGGGGGGGACACTGAAGCTTTCTTT.

This clonotype was counted between two and nine times. The chain combines TRBV10-3 with TRBJ1-2; 8 bases line up with TRBD1. After removal of 5 bases from V and 8 bases from J, the junction contained 7 bases not matched to a gene. Germline CDR1 reads ENHRY; CDR2 reads SYGVKD. The length of the CDR3 is 13 residues. CDR3 DNA: TGTGCCATCAGTATCCAGGGGGCGCACGGCTACACCTTC. Amino acids: CAISIQGAHGYTF.

This chain connects TRBV27 to TRBJ2-3; D not certain. The CDR3 is 16 amino acids. The V end was cut by 6 bases, the J end by 0 bases, with 16 bases between. Per the germline V gene, CDR1 is MNHEY and CDR2 is SMNVEV (reference sequence). CDR3 bases: TGTGCCAGCAGCCCCGTGGGGTTCGCTAGCACAGATACGCAGTATTTT. This translates into CASSPVGFASTDTQYF.

As for this clonotype: This clone may be a read error of a much larger clone one base away. V is TRBV28 and J is TRBJ2-3; D is tentatively TRBD1 or TRBD2 (5 bases each). The CDR3 is 13 residues long. In germline, CDR1 is MDHEN, CDR2 SYDVKM. V lost 7 bases and J 5 bases, leaving 13 bases between the germline ends. The CDR3 loop reads CASNRGPIDTQYF. The DNA of the CDR3 is TGTGCCAGCAACCGGGGACCCATAGATACGCAGTATTTT.

The chain employs TRBV27 and TRBJ1-4, with D possibly matching TRBD1 (6 bases). The CDR3 has 15 residues. Germline V gives CDR1 MNHEY, CDR2 SMNVEV (reference sequence). The germline V and J ends were trimmed by 2 bases and 3 bases, with 10 bases remaining between them. CDR3 residues: CASSLGGLSNEKLFF. The CDR3 DNA sequence: TGTGCCAGCAGTTTAGGGGGCCTTTCTAATGAAAAACTGTTTTTT.

V usage is TRBV4-2 and J usage is TRBJ2-7; 8 nucleotides agree with TRBD2. This CDR3 has 16 residues. Germline V gene lookup returns CDR1 LGHNA and CDR2 YNFKEQ. V trimming: 1 base; J trimming: 5 bases; junction bases outside the gene matches: 10. The CDR3 DNA follows: TGTGCCAGCAGCCAAGTTGCCGGGACTAGAGCGGACGAGCAGTACTTC. Protein sequence: CASSQVAGTRADEQYF.

The rearrangement joins TRBV7-2 to TRBJ2-7, with D unresolved. From germline, CDR1 is SGHTA and CDR2 FQGNSA. The length of the CDR3 is 15 residues. V was pared by 2 bases and J by 0 bases, with 11 bases between. Written as DNA, the CDR3 is TGTGCCAGCAGCTTATCGGCTCTAAGCTCCTACGAGCAGTACTTC. Its translation: CASSLSALSSYEQYF.

This clonotype was counted many times. The chain links TRBV6-1 to TRBJ1-1; a weak D match, TRBD1 (6 bases). Trimming stripped 5 bases from V and 0 bases from J, with 13 bases between. The CDR3 runs to 15 residues. Germline-derived CDR1 and CDR2 are MNHNS and SASEGT. The CDR3 protein is CASSSRTDLNTEAFF. The CDR3 region has the DNA TGTGCCAGCAGTTCAAGGACAGACCTGAACACTGAAGCTTTCTTT.